This T cell receptor (beta chain) stems from a study of cytomegalovirus exposure and HLA in healthy donors. Study-wide results and limits: The study carried out a later analysis of TCR beta sequences. It associated around 17,000 of them with specific HLA alleles at a false discovery rate of 0.05.

V was pared by 1 base and J by 4 bases, with 10 bases between. The CDR3 spans 14 residues. CDR1 and CDR2 from the germline V gene are SGHTA and FQGNSA. Comment on this clone: The antigen is undetermined.

With 60 Vbeta and 13 Jbeta primers, the PCR was carried out. The assay was immunoSEQ multiplex PCR, and TCRdb's table has in-frame clones only and misses some. The sample lists about 130,000 clones; 70% to 85% were seen once. Sequencing was done on a sample of PBMCs. This TCR derives from a man in his forties in good health and CMV-seropositive. The V gene is TRBV7-2, the J gene TRBJ1-2, with D perhaps matching TRBD1 (5 bases). The CDR3 spells CASSLVPTAYGYTF. The CDR3 bases are TGTGCCAGCAGCTTAGTACCGACAGCCTATGGCTACACCTTC.